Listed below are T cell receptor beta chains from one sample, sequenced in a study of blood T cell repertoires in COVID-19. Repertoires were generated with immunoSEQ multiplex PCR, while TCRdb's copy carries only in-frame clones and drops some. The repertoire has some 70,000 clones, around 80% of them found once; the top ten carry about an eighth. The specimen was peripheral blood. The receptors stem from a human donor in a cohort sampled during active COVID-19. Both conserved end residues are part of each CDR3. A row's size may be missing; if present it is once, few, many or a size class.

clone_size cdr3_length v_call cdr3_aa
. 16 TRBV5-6 CASSLKGSRTTYEQYF
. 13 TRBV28 CASSPPGGYGYTF
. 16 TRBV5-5 CASRSTWGGSTDTQYF
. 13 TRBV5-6 CASSLAGGGGYTF
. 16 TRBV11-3 CASSVTGSGTNEKLFF
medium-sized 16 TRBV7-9 CASSPVTGGNYNEQFF
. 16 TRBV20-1 CSASRLAVDSTDTQYF
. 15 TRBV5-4 CASSPGGGGANVLTF
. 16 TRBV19 CASNSGTGVSYNEQFF
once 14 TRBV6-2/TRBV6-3 CASSYGWGGTEAFF
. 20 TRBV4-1 CASSQGGLAGGNSGANVLTF
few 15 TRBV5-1 CASSLAGHRVAEAFF
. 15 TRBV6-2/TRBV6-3 CASSRTGMVGQPQHF
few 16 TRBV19 CASSPGQERSGNTIYF
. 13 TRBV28 CASSNMNPYEQYF
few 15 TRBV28 CASLSKGRPTYGYTF
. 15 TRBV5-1 CASSQTGPYQETQYF
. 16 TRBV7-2 CASSLGAGGRGDTQYF
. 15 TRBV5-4 CASSSWDRGNYGYTF
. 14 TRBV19 CASSTGTDYNEQFF
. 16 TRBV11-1 CASSAESGGFNEKLFF
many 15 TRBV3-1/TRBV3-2 CASSQDLPDSPTQYF
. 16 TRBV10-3 CAISEGQFKYGYGYTF
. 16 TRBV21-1 CASCRPGLTLTDTQYF
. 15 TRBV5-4 CASSMGQGGLTEAFF
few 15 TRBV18 CASSPVGQGAYEQYF
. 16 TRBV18 CASSPMRLAGDNEQFF
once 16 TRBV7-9 CASSRRTSGRQESQYF
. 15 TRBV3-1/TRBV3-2 CASSQVMVGREKLFF
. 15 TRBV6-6 CASSHGGPNTGELFF
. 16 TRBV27 CASSLSVPGAGGELFF